Below, 28 T cell receptor beta chains from the same sample are listed, as sequenced in a study of shared clonotypes between healthy human individuals. Here immunoSEQ multiplex PCR was the method, and the copy in TCRdb shows in-frame clones only, minus some. The table includes about 1,800,000 clones, about 95% detected once. Cells designated naive CD8 were CD45RO-negative and were positively selected for CCR7, with terminally differentiated effector memory CD45RA+ cells excluded. The sequencing input was naive CD8+ T cells sorted from blood. The receptor source for this set is a man in his late teens or twenties in good health.

The V gene is TRBV27, the J gene TRBJ2-7, with D tentatively TRBD2 (6 bases). The CDR3 sequence is 13 residues long. Per the germline V gene, CDR1 is MNHEY and CDR2 is SMNVEV (reference sequence). The V and J ends lost 2 bases and 11 bases respectively, with 16 bases between them. The CDR3 spells CASSLTGGAQEYF. CDR3 coding DNA: TGTGCCAGCAGTTTAACAGGCGGGGCACAGGAGTACTTC.

This clone was detected once. The chain carries TRBV5-8 and TRBJ2-7; 11 nucleotides match TRBD1. Germline V lookup: CDR1 SGHTS, CDR2 YDEGEE. The CDR3 runs 14 residues. V shed 4 bases, J shed 4 bases, and the junction held 4 bases outside the gene matches. CDR3 DNA: TGTGCCAGCAGCCTGGACAGGGGGCTGTACGAGCAGTACTTC. This gives the protein CASSLDRGLYEQYF.

The V call is TRBV27, the J call TRBJ2-7; 7 bases agree with TRBD1. The CDR3 is made up of 16 amino acids. V gave up 5 bases and J gave up 2 bases; unmatched junction bases: 12. Germline lookup yields CDR1 MNHEY and CDR2 SMNVEV (reference sequence). In DNA, the CDR3 is TGTGCCAGCAGTCCGTCGACAGGGCAGTTCGCCTACGAGCAGTACTTC. It translates to CASSPSTGQFAYEQYF.

Remarks on this clone: This sample includes further DNA sequences coding for the same CDR3. The chain joins TRBV5-1 to TRBJ2-1, with 12 bases matching TRBD2. The trim removed 7 bases at V and 4 bases at J, leaving 3 bases unmatched. The CDR3 is 14 residues long. The germline gives CDR1 SGHRS, CDR2 YFSETQ. CDR3 loop: CASAGTSGYNEQFF. The CDR3 DNA is TGCGCCAGCGCTGGGACTAGCGGGTACAATGAGCAGTTCTTC.

Turning to this clone: Other DNA sequences in the same sample also yield this CDR3. This chain uses TRBV7-9 with TRBJ2-1; 12 nucleotides match TRBD2. CDR3 length: 16 amino acids. Germline V gives CDR1 SEHNR, CDR2 FQNEAQ (reference sequence). V lost 5 bases to trimming and J lost 0 bases; unmatched junction nucleotides: 2. The DNA for the CDR3 is TGTGCCAGCAGCCCGACTAGCGGGAGCTCCTACAATGAGCAGTTCTTC. It translates to CASSPTSGSSYNEQFF.

This rearrangement joins TRBV2 to TRBJ1-2; no clear D gene. CDR1 and CDR2 (germline): SNHLY, FYNNEI. CDR3 size: 12 residues. V was trimmed by 7 bases and J by 8 bases, leaving 14 bases between them. The CDR3 DNA follows: TGTGCCAGCAATGGGAACAGTTGGGGCTACACCTTC. This gives the protein CASNGNSWGYTF.

This chain joins TRBV29-1 and TRBJ2-2; a possible D gene is TRBD1 (5 bases). V lost 7 bases, J lost 2 bases, and 5 bases lay in between. CDR3 length equals 11 residues. The germline V gene has CDR1 SQVTM and CDR2 ANQGSEA. CDR3 residues: CSGGNTGELFF. As DNA, the CDR3 is TGCAGCGGGGGCAACACCGGGGAGCTGTTTTTT.

This clone appeared once. The gene calls are TRBV5-6 and TRBJ2-7, with TRBD2 matching over 9 bases. V gave up 3 bases and J gave up 5 bases; unmatched junction bases: 9. The germline V gene encodes CDR1 SGHDT and CDR2 YYEEEE. The CDR3 has 15 amino acids. CDR3 sequence reads: CASSWGSGRRHEQYF. In nucleotides, the CDR3 is TGTGCCAGCAGCTGGGGGAGCGGGAGGCGGCACGAGCAGTACTTC.

This clone appeared a single time. The rearrangement joins TRBV4-3 to TRBJ2-7; 7 bases align to TRBD1. CDR1 and CDR2 from the germline V gene are LGHNA and YSLEER. J lost 5 bases, V lost 5 bases, and 12 bases had no gene match. This CDR3 has 15 residues. This CDR3 is CASSYKYDRVDEQYF. Written as DNA, the CDR3 is TGCGCCAGCAGCTACAAATACGACAGGGTCGACGAGCAGTACTTC.

This clone was counted a few times. V gene TRBV5-6 combines with J gene TRBJ1-1, with D maybe TRBD1 (5 bases). This CDR3 has 13 amino acids. The germline CDR1 and CDR2 sequences are SGHDT and YYEEEE. V was clipped by 4 bases and J by 1 base, with 8 bases between them. CDR3: CASSHTGNTEAFF. As DNA, the CDR3 is TGTGCCAGCAGCCATACAGGGAACACTGAAGCTTTCTTT.

This chain connects TRBV6-5 to TRBJ1-1; D might be TRBD1 (5 bases). V gave up 0 bases and J gave up 5 bases, with 13 bases separating them. CDR1 and CDR2 (germline): MNHEY, SVGAGI. This CDR3 spans 15 amino acids. The CDR3 DNA is TGTGCCAGCAGTTACTCGGAGGGGCCGGGGACTGAAGCTTTCTTT. Its translation is CASSYSEGPGTEAFF.

This clone was counted once. This chain links TRBV5-1 with TRBJ1-5, with D maybe TRBD1 (5 bases). Germline CDR1 SGHRS, CDR2 YFSETQ. Trimming stripped 1 base from V and 1 base from J, with 12 bases between. The CDR3 covers 16 residues. This CDR3 is CASSLSSRDSNQPQHF. For the CDR3, the DNA is TGCGCCAGCAGCTTGAGTTCGAGGGACAGCAATCAGCCCCAGCATTTT.

The J gene is TRBJ1-4, the V gene TRBV21-1. TRBV21-1 is a listed pseudogene. CDR3 size: 8 residues. The CDR3 reads CASSKVPF. The CDR3 nucleotides are TGTGCCAGCAGCAAGGTTCCTTTT.

The chain joins TRBV6-1 to TRBJ1-1; D is unresolved. Deletions cut 7 bases from V and 4 bases from J, with 7 bases between. The CDR3 is 11 residues long. Germline CDR1 is MNHNS and CDR2 is SASEGT. CDR3 residues: CASIRPTEAFF. CDR3 coding DNA: TGTGCCAGCATTAGACCCACTGAAGCTTTCTTT.

The rearrangement links TRBV5-4 to TRBJ1-1; D not certain. The CDR3 has 13 amino acids. Germline values: CDR1 SGHNT, CDR2 YYREEE (reference sequence). V dropped 0 bases and J dropped 6 bases, with 9 bases sitting between them. CDR3 protein: CASSLGGFAEAFF. The CDR3 nucleotides read TGTGCCAGCAGCTTGGGCGGTTTTGCTGAAGCTTTCTTT.

The V call is TRBV19, the J call TRBJ1-6; D gene uncertain. This CDR3 is built from 14 residues. The V and J ends lost 4 bases and 10 bases respectively, with 14 bases between them. Germline V gene sequence: CDR1 LNHDA, CDR2 SQIVND (reference sequence). The CDR3 protein is CASSNGDWQSPLHF. DNA for the CDR3: TGTGCCAGTAGTAACGGGGATTGGCAATCACCCCTCCACTTT.

The rearrangement links TRBV28 to TRBJ1-4; TRBD1 agrees at 8 bases. Per germline, CDR1 MDHEN and CDR2 SYDVKM. The CDR3 consists of 13 residues. Trimming took 10 bases from V and 4 from J; bases not matched to a gene: 5. The CDR3 nucleotides read TGTGCCACGACAGGGGAGTTTAATGAAAAACTGTTTTTT. It encodes CATTGEFNEKLFF.

The chain combines TRBV9 with TRBJ2-1; TRBD1 aligns across 10 bases. Trimming at V came to 3 bases and at J to 2 bases, leaving 8 bases not matched to a gene. The CDR3 has 17 residues. Germline CDR1 and CDR2: SGDLS and YYNGEE. DNA for the CDR3: TGTGCCAGCAGCGACCCTCTAGGGACAGGGGCCTACAATGAGCAGTTCTTC. Its protein is CASSDPLGTGAYNEQFF.

This chain links TRBV30 with TRBJ2-3; 11 bases are shared with TRBD1. This CDR3 spans 14 amino acids. Germline V gene sequence: CDR1 GTSNPN, CDR2 SVGIG (reference sequence). The ends lost 2 bases at V and 6 bases at J; junction bases unmatched: 4. CDR3 loop: CAWSMGQGGDTQYF. The CDR3 DNA reads TGTGCCTGGAGTATGGGACAGGGGGGCGATACGCAGTATTTT.

The chain uses TRBV2 and TRBJ2-7, with 11 positions matching TRBD2. The length of the CDR3 is 15 residues. The ends lost 5 bases at V and 3 bases at J; junction bases unmatched: 6. Germline V gene lookup returns CDR1 SNHLY and CDR2 FYNNEI. The CDR3 nucleotides are TGTGCCAGCAGTTACGGGACTAGCGGCATCTACGAGCAGTACTTC. As protein: CASSYGTSGIYEQYF.

Comment on this clone: Other DNA sequences within the sample encode an identical CDR3. The rearrangement links TRBV29-1 to TRBJ2-7; 10 nucleotides line up with TRBD1. Trimming cost V 7 bases and J 1 base; bases outside gene matches: 4. The CDR3 loop spans 13 amino acids. The germline gives CDR1 SQVTM, CDR2 ANQGSEA. DNA for the CDR3: TGCAGCGCCCTGGGACAGGGGTCCTACGAGCAGTACTTC. Its protein product is CSALGQGSYEQYF.

CDR3 DNA: TGTGCCAGCAGCATAGTACACAGCTCACAAAGTCGGGCCAACGTCCTGACTTTC. Translated: CASSIVHSSQSRANVLTF. The chain joins TRBV7-4 to TRBJ2-6; unclear D gene. Trimming took off 5 bases at V and 5 bases at J, with 22 bases between the two ends. CDR3 size: 18 residues. Germline loops: CDR1 SGHVT, CDR2 SQSDAQ.

To note about this clone: Sequence at one end of the junction differs from germline and may be a read error. This rearrangement joins TRBV7-8 to TRBJ1-2; 11 bases agree with TRBD1. Germline V gene data show CDR1 as SGHVS and CDR2 as FQNEAQ. The CDR3 runs 16 residues. CDR3 DNA sequence: TGTGCCAGCAGTTTAGGACAGGGGGCCTTTCTCTATGGCTACACCTTC. Its protein product is CASSLGQGAFLYGYTF.

This clone was seen only once. The genes are TRBV19 and TRBJ2-7; D perhaps matches TRBD2 (5 bases). Per germline, CDR1 LNHDA and CDR2 SQIVND (reference sequence). There are 13 residues in the CDR3. Trimming left V 4 bases short and J 7 bases short, with 14 bases between. CDR3 nucleotides: TGTGCCAGTAGTAATTGGGGAGAAGGAGAGCAGTACTTC. Encoded protein: CASSNWGEGEQYF.

The chain uses TRBV2 and TRBJ2-6, with D unresolved. Trimming took off 8 bases at V and 4 bases at J, with 9 bases between the two ends. CDR1 is SNHLY, CDR2 FYNNEI, per germline. The CDR3 runs 13 residues. Here the CDR3 DNA reads TGTGCCAGCGACATAGCCGGGGCCAACGTCCTGACTTTC. Translating it yields CASDIAGANVLTF. Variable domain in full (rest from reference TRBV2 and TRBJ2-6): EPEVTQTPSHQVTQMGQEVILRCVPISNHLYFYWYRQILGQKVEFLVSFYNNEISEKSEIFDDQFSVERPDGSNFTLKIRSTKLEDSAMYFCASDIAGANVLTFGAGSRLTVL.

The chain recombines TRBV19 with TRBJ2-2; 7 bases are shared with TRBD2. In germline, CDR1 is LNHDA, CDR2 SQIVND (reference sequence). This CDR3 is built from 15 residues. The V gene end was trimmed by 7 bases and the J gene end by 6 bases; junction bases not matched to a gene: 11. CDR3 in DNA: TGTGCCAGTATGGACCCGGGACTATACCCCGGGGAGCTGTTTTTT. It codes for CASMDPGLYPGELFF.

The chain carries TRBV23-1 and TRBJ1-5; TRBD1 might be the D (5 bases). TRBV23-1 is an open reading frame whose function is uncertain. Trimming took off 4 bases at V and 0 bases at J, with 13 bases between the two ends. This CDR3 is 16 amino acids long. CDR3 bases: TGCGCCAGCAGTCGGTCGAGGGGACCTAGCAATCAGCCCCAGCATTTT. Its translation: CASSRSRGPSNQPQHF.

This clone was seen only a few times. The chain recombines TRBV27 with TRBJ1-6, with no clear D. Trimming cost V 5 bases and J 6 bases, with 11 bases left between them. The CDR3 has 14 residues. CDR1 and CDR2 (germline): MNHEY, SMNVEV (reference sequence). CDR3: CASSPGLINSPLHF. Written as DNA, the CDR3 is TGTGCCAGCAGTCCAGGACTGATTAATTCACCCCTCCACTTT.